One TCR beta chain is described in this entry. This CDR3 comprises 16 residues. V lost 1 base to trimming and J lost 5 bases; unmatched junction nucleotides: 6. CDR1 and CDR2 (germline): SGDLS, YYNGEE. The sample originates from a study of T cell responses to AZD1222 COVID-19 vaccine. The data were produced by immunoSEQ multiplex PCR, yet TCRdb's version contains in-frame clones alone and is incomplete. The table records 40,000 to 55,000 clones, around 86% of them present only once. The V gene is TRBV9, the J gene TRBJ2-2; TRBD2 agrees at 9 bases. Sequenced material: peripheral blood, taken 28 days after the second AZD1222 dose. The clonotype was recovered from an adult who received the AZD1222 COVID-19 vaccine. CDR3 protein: CASSVQLAGDTGELFF. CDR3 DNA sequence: TGTGCCAGCAGCGTACAACTAGCGGGTGATACCGGGGAGCTGTTTTTT.